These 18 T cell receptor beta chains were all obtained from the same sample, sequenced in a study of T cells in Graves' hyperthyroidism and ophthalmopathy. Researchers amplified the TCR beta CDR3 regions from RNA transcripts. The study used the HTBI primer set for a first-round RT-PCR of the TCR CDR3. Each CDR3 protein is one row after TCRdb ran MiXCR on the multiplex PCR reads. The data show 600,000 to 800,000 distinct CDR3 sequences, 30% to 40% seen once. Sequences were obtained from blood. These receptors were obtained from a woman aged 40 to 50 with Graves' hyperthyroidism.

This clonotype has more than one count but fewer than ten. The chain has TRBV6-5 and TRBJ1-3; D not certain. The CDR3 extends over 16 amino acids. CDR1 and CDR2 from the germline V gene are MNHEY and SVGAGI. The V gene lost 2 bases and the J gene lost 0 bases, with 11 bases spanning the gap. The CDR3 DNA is TGTGCCAGCAGTTACGGGCCAGAGAGCTCTGGAAACACCATATATTTT. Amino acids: CASSYGPESSGNTIYF.

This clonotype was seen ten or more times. The CDR3 reads CASSLNYVGDSMYEQYF. For the CDR3, the DNA is TGTGCCAGCAGCTTAAACTACGTAGGGGACAGCATGTACGAGCAGTACTTC. The chain is built from TRBV7-8 and TRBJ2-7; the match to TRBD1 covers 7 bases. The J segment lost 4 bases and the V segment lost 2 bases, leaving 14 bases of the junction unmatched. The length of the CDR3 is 17 residues. The germline V gene encodes CDR1 SGHVS and CDR2 FQNEAQ.

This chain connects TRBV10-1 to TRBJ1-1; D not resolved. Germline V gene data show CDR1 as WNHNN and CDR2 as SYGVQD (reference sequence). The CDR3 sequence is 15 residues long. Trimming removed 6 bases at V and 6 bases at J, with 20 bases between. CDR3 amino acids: CASSSLGYGLAEAFF. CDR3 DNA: TGCGCCAGCAGCAGTTTAGGGTACGGTCTGGCTGAAGCTTTCTTT.

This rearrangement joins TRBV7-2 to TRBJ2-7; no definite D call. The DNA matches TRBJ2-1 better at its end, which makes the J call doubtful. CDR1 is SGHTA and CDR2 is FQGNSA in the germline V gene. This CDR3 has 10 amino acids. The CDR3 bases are TGTGCCAGCAGCTCCCATGAGCAGTTCTTC. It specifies CASSSHEQFF.

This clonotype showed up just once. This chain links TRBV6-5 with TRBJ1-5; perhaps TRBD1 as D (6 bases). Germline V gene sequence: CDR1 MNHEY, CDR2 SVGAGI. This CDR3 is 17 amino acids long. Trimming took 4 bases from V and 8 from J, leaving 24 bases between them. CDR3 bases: TGTGCCAGCAGTTTGGGTAACAGGGCCAGGGGTTGCAAGCCCCAGCATTTT. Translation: CASSLGNRARGCKPQHF.

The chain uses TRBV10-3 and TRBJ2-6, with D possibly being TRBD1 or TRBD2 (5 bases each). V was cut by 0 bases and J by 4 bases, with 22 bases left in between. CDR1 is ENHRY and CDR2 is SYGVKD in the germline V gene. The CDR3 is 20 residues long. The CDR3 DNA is TGTGCCATCAGTGAGTCCCGCCTCGGGGCTCATGCTCTGGGGGCCAACGTCCTGACTTTC. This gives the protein CAISESRLGAHALGANVLTF.

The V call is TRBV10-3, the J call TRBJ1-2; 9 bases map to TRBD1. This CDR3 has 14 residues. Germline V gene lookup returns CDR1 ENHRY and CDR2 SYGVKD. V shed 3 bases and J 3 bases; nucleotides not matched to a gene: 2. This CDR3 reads CAISDRTGDYGYTF. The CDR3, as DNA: TGTGCCATCAGTGACCGGACAGGGGACTATGGCTACACCTTC.

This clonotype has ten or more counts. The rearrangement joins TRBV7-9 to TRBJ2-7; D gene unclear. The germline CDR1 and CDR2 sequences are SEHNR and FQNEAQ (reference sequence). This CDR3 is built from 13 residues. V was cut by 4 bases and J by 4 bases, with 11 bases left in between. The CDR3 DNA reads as TGTGCCAGCAGCTCGACACTGTCTTACGAGCAGTACTTC. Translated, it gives CASSSTLSYEQYF.

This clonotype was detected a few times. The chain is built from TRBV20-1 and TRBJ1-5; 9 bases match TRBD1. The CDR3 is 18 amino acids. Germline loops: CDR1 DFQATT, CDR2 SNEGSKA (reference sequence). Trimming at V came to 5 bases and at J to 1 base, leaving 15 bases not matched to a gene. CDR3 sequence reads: CSAQRGTGNLGSNQPQHF. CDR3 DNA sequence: TGCAGTGCTCAAAGAGGGACAGGGAACCTCGGGAGCAATCAGCCCCAGCATTTT.

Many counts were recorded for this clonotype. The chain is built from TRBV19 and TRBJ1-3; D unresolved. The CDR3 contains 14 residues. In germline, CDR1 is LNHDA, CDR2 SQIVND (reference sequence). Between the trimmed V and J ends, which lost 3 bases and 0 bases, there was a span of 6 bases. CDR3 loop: CASSIPRSGNTIYF. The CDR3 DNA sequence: TGTGCCAGTAGTATCCCTCGCTCTGGAAACACCATATATTTT.

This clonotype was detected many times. The CDR3 here is CSAKTGYTEAFF. CDR3 nucleotides: TGCAGTGCCAAAACCGGGTACACTGAAGCTTTCTTT. The chain joins TRBV20-1 to TRBJ1-1, with D uncertain. CDR1 and CDR2 (germline): DFQATT, SNEGSKA (reference sequence). The V gene lost 6 bases and the J gene lost 3 bases, with 11 bases spanning the gap. The CDR3 has 12 residues.

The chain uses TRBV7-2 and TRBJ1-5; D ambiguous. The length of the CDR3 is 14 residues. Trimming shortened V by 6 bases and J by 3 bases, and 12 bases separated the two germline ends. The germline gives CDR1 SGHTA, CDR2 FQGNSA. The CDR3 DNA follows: TGTGCCAGCAGTTCCCGGGGAACCAATCAGCCCCAGCATTTT. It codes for CASSSRGTNQPQHF.

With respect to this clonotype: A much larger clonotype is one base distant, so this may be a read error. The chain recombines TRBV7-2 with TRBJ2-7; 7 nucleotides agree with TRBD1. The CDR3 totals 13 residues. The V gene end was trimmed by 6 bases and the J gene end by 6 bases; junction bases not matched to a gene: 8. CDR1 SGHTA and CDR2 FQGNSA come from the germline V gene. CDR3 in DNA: TGTGCCAGCAGTTCCGCCGACAGGGTCGAGCAGTACTTC. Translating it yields CASSSADRVEQYF.

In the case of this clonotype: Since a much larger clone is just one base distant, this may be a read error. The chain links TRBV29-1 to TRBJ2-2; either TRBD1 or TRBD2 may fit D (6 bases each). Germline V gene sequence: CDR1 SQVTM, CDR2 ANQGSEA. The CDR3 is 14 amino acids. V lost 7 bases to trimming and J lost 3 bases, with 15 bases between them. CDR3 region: CSGRLRGDTGELFF. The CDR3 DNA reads TGCAGCGGTCGACTAAGGGGGGACACCGGGGAGCTGTTTTTT.

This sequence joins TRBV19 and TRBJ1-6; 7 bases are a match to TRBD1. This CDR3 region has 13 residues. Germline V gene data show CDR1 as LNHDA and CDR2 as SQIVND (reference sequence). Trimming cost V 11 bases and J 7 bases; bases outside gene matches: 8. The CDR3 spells CASHDRDNSPLHF. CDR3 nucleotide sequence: TGTGCCTCCCACGACAGGGACAATTCACCCCTCCACTTT.

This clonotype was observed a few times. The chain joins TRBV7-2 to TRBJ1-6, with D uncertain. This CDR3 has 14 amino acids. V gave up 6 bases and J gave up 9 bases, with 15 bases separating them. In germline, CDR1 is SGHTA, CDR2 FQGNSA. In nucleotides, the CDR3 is TGTGCCAGCAGTTTTACCCCTCCCAGTTCACCCCTCCACTTT. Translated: CASSFTPPSSPLHF.

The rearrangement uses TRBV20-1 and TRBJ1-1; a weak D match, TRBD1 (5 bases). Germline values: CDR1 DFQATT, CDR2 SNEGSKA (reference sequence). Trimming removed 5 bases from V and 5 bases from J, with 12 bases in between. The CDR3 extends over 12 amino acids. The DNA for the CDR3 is TGCAGTGCTGGGGGGGGTTCAACTGAAGCTTTCTTT. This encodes CSAGGGSTEAFF.

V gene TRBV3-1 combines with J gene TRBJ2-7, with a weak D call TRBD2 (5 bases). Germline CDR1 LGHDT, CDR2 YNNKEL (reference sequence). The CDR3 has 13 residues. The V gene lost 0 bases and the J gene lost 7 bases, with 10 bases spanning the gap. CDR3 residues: CASSQDEGGEQYF. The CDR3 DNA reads TGTGCCAGCAGCCAAGATGAAGGCGGGGAGCAGTACTTC.